This T cell receptor (beta chain) was sequenced during a study of CD8 T cells in ankylosing spondylitis. The CDR3 length is 15 residues. V was pared by 3 bases and J by 7 bases, with 19 bases between. Germline V gives CDR1 SGHRS, CDR2 YFSETQ. MiXCR was run by TCRdb on the 5' RACE reads, yielding one entry per CDR3 protein. Found here are about 240,000 distinct CDR3 sequences, under 12% of them singletons; the top ten hold less than 3%. This clonotype came up many times. Its antigen remains unknown. Broader study findings: Reportedly, matched ankylosing spondylitis synovial fluid was significantly enriched for disease-linked clones.

Specimen: blood, either unsorted or a sorted T cell fraction (not recorded which). This clonotype was obtained from a male donor with ankylosing spondylitis or in good health (not recorded which). V usage is TRBV5-1 and J usage is TRBJ1-2; D is ambiguous. The CDR3 DNA follows: TGCGCCAGCAGCTCAAGCGGCAGGTCCTCCGGTGGCTACACCTTC. Its translation: CASSSSGRSSGGYTF.